This T cell receptor beta chain was sequenced during a study of monozygotic twins with inflammatory bowel disease. Samples each yielded cDNA through eight separate reactions. After re-calling the 5' RACE reads, TCRdb lists one entry per CDR3 protein, DNA absent. In total, the table holds under 150,000 distinct CDR3 sequences. CDR1 and CDR2 from the germline V gene are MNHEY and SVGAGI. The CDR3 covers 16 residues. The chain carries TRBV6-5 and TRBJ2-3; there is no DNA to check the TCRdb D call of TRBD2. Sequencing used blood. The sequence derives from a human donor with ulcerative colitis or Crohn's disease, or a healthy co-twin of an affected twin (not recorded which). The CDR3 loop is CASSYMRGGRTDTQYF.